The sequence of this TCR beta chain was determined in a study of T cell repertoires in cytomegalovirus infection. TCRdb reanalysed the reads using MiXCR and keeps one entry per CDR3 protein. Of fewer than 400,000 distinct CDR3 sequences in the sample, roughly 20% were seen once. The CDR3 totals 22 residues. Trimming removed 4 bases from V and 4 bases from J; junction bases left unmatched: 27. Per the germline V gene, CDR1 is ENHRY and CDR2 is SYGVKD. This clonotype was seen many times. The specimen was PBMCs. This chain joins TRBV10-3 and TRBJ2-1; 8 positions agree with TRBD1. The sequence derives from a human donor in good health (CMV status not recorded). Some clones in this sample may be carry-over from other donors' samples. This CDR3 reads CAISGTHPGTGEKIDVYNEQFF. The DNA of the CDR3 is TGTGCCATCAGTGGTACTCACCCCGGGACAGGTGAAAAGATTGATGTTTACAATGAGCAGTTCTTC.